Listed here are 4 T cell receptor beta chains from one sample, sequenced in a study of cytomegalovirus exposure and HLA in healthy donors. A multiplex PCR was run with 60 Vbeta primers and 13 Jbeta primers. The method was immunoSEQ multiplex PCR; TCRdb's version includes in-frame clones alone and lacks a portion of them. Of approximately 93,000 clones in the sample, 82% were seen once. What was sequenced was PBMCs. These TCRs come from a man in his forties or fifties in good health and CMV-seronegative.

V and J are TRBV28 and TRBJ1-5, with a weak D call TRBD1 (6 bases). Germline CDR1 and CDR2: MDHEN and SYDVKM. This CDR3 region has 13 residues. With 3 bases removed from V and 15 bases from J, the gap between germline ends came to 18 bases. In nucleotides, the CDR3 is TGTGCCAGCAGTTTTCCCGACAGGTCCCCCATGCATTTT. Translation gives CASSFPDRSPMHF.

This clone was seen more than once but under ten times. The genes are TRBV6-5 and TRBJ1-5; D gene unclear. The CDR3 is made up of 15 amino acids. Germline V lookup: CDR1 MNHEY, CDR2 SVGAGI. Trimming took 5 bases from V and 3 from J, leaving 14 bases between them. The CDR3 sequence: CASSRVPDYNQPQHF. In nucleotides, the CDR3 is TGTGCCAGCAGTAGAGTTCCCGATTACAATCAGCCCCAGCATTTT.

This clone was picked up a small number of times. This sequence joins TRBV6-1 and TRBJ2-4; 11 bases line up with TRBD1. The CDR3 is 14 amino acids. V lost 5 bases, J lost 6 bases, and 3 bases stayed unmatched. Germline V gives CDR1 MNHNS, CDR2 SASEGT. CDR3 amino acids: CASSRGTGGNIQYF. DNA of the CDR3: TGTGCCAGCAGTCGTGGGACAGGGGGAAACATTCAGTACTTC.

The gene calls are TRBV7-9 and TRBJ2-3, with 8 bases fitting TRBD1. Germline loops: CDR1 SEHNR, CDR2 FQNEAQ (reference sequence). Losses at the gene ends were 3 bases for V and 4 bases for J; bases not matched to a gene: 3. The CDR3 sequence is 14 residues long. The CDR3 loop is CASSFGQGSDTQYF. The CDR3 DNA follows: TGTGCCAGCAGCTTTGGACAGGGCTCAGATACGCAGTATTTT.